A single TCR beta chain is shown here with its context. Its antigen is not known. The record originates from a study of cytomegalovirus exposure and HLA in healthy donors. V lost 0 bases and J 6 bases, leaving 12 bases between the germline ends. CDR1 SGHAT and CDR2 FQNNGV come from the germline V gene. The CDR3 runs to 15 residues. Overall study results and limits: Sequencing depth across donors, presence/absence analyses assumed, was roughly uniform. In an earlier analysis, in about 530 donors, most V segments appeared productive either ~87% or ~30% of the time. On later analysis, the bulk of CMV-associated TCR beta chains appeared to be HLA-restricted.

In the PCR, 60 Vbeta and 13 Jbeta primers were used. Assay: immunoSEQ multiplex PCR; the TCRdb copy retains only in-frame clones and omits some. The sample contains some 140,000 clones, around 70% of which appear only once. This chain joins TRBV11-2 and TRBJ1-5; weak D call: TRBD1 (5 bases). Input material: PBMCs. This sequence was found in a man younger than 45 in good health and CMV-seronegative. The CDR3 protein is CASSLEGGNGQPQHF. The CDR3 bases are TGTGCCAGCAGCTTAGAGGGGGGTAACGGTCAGCCCCAGCATTTT.